The clone carrying this TCR beta chain was seen a handful of times. The antigen remains unidentified. Extracted from the samples, RNA was reverse transcribed into cDNA to serve as the sequencing template. This table comes from immunoSEQ multiplex PCR, and its TCRdb copy is limited to in-frame clones, with some not included. The sample yields 10,000 to 15,000 clones, 56% seen once. Those with alopecia areata gave lesional scalp punch biopsies and peripheral blood. These data come from a study of CD8+ T cells in alopecia areata. Study-wide background: Treated patients took oral tofacitinib at 5 to 10 mg twice daily. The study's findings and limits: Mouse data revealed clearer TCR sharing than patient data did, a gap possibly tied to HLA. Higher clonality and more expanded CD8+ clones appeared in lesional than normal scalp.

The clonotype comes from a human donor with alopecia areata. The sample taken for sequencing was skin.

The CDR3 reads CASSLTSGSRETQYF. For the CDR3, the DNA is TGTGCCAGCAGCCTGACTAGCGGGAGCCGGGAGACCCAGTACTTC. The chain joins TRBV4-2 to TRBJ2-5; 12 positions match TRBD2. This CDR3 contains 15 residues. Germline trimming cut 4 bases from V and 5 bases from J; bases unmatched to any gene: 5. Germline-derived CDR1 and CDR2 are LGHNA and YNFKEQ.